Listed below are T cell receptor beta chains from one sample, sequenced in a study of blood T cell repertoires in COVID-19. This table comes from immunoSEQ multiplex PCR, and its TCRdb copy is limited to in-frame clones, with some not included. The repertoire has 250,000 to 350,000 clones, around 85% of them found once; the top ten carry about 1.5%. The sample taken for sequencing was peripheral blood. Receptor source: a human donor with COVID-19, enrolled during active disease. The donor label of this sample is uncertain. Each CDR3 is given with its conserved first and last residue. Each record gives: clone size, J gene, V gene, D gene, CDR3 DNA, CDR3 protein. A D gene is named only where the DNA matches it firmly. Where a row states a size, it is once, few, many or the class of an expanded clone; other rows omit it.

clone size: NA
J gene: TRBJ2-7
V gene: TRBV23-1
D gene: TRBD1
CDR3 DNA: TGCGCCAGCCACGACAGGGGGGTCTACGAGCAGTACTTC
CDR3 protein: CASHDRGVYEQYF

clone size: NA
J gene: TRBJ1-1
V gene: TRBV19
D gene: NA
CDR3 DNA: TGTGCCAGTAGTACCTACAGGGTGCGGGCTGGGGCTGAAGCTTTCTTT
CDR3 protein: CASSTYRVRAGAEAFF

clone size: NA
J gene: TRBJ1-2
V gene: TRBV5-1
D gene: TRBD1
CDR3 DNA: TGCGCCAGCAGCCTCCTCAGGGACAGCACCTATGGCTACACCTTC
CDR3 protein: CASSLLRDSTYGYTF

clone size: NA
J gene: TRBJ2-1
V gene: TRBV24-1
D gene: TRBD1
CDR3 DNA: TGTGCCACCAGTGACCCAGGGGGCAGGAAGGGGAATGAGCAGTTCTTC
CDR3 protein: CATSDPGGRKGNEQFF

clone size: NA
J gene: TRBJ1-1
V gene: TRBV12-3/TRBV12-4
D gene: NA
CDR3 DNA: TGTGCCAGCAGTTTTCGTCCGGGCACTGAAGCTTTCTTT
CDR3 protein: CASSFRPGTEAFF

clone size: NA
J gene: TRBJ2-7
V gene: TRBV21-1
D gene: NA
CDR3 DNA: TGTGCCAGCAGCGAAAAACCTCGGACAGGGGCGCTCTCTTCCTACGAGCAGTACTTC
CDR3 protein: CASSEKPRTGALSSYEQYF

clone size: NA
J gene: TRBJ1-5
V gene: TRBV6-2/TRBV6-3
D gene: NA
CDR3 DNA: TGTGCCAGCAGTTATTGGGGCGGGGTAAGCAATCAGCCCCAGCATTTT
CDR3 protein: CASSYWGGVSNQPQHF

clone size: once
J gene: TRBJ1-4
V gene: TRBV6-4
D gene: NA
CDR3 DNA: TGTGCCAGCAGTGACTCGTGTACCGGGGGGCTTGGTGAAAAACTGTTTTTT
CDR3 protein: CASSDSCTGGLGEKLFF

clone size: NA
J gene: TRBJ1-1
V gene: TRBV27
D gene: TRBD1
CDR3 DNA: TGTGCCAGCAGTATTCTACCGGGACAGGGGATCCCTGAAGCTTTCTTT
CDR3 protein: CASSILPGQGIPEAFF

clone size: NA
J gene: TRBJ1-2
V gene: TRBV6-5
D gene: TRBD1
CDR3 DNA: TGTGCCAGCAGATTACAGGGGGCCTTGGGTGGCTACACCTTC
CDR3 protein: CASRLQGALGGYTF

clone size: NA
J gene: TRBJ1-1
V gene: TRBV6-6
D gene: NA
CDR3 DNA: TGTGCCAGCGCTCCGGGACATTCGAACACTGAAGCTTTCTTT
CDR3 protein: CASAPGHSNTEAFF

clone size: NA
J gene: TRBJ2-1
V gene: TRBV21-1
D gene: NA
CDR3 DNA: TGTGCCAGCAGCAATGTGGGACTAGCGGCCAGAAGCTCCTACAATGAGCAGTTCTTC
CDR3 protein: CASSNVGLAARSSYNEQFF

clone size: NA
J gene: TRBJ2-4
V gene: TRBV19
D gene: TRBD1
CDR3 DNA: TGTGCCAGTAGTATGGGGCAGGGGGCTGCGTACATTCAGTACTTC
CDR3 protein: CASSMGQGAAYIQYF

clone size: NA
J gene: TRBJ2-1
V gene: TRBV5-1
D gene: TRBD2
CDR3 DNA: TGCGCCAGCAGCTTGGCCGCCGGGACTAGCGGGCCCAATGAGCAGTTCTTC
CDR3 protein: CASSLAAGTSGPNEQFF

clone size: NA
J gene: TRBJ2-1
V gene: TRBV21-1
D gene: NA
CDR3 DNA: TGTGCCAGCAGCAAAGCTCTTCGGGAGGCCCACAATGAGCAGTTCTTC
CDR3 protein: CASSKALREAHNEQFF

clone size: NA
J gene: TRBJ1-2
V gene: TRBV30
D gene: NA
CDR3 DNA: TGTGCCTGGAGTAGGCCAGGCGTCTATGGCTACACCTTC
CDR3 protein: CAWSRPGVYGYTF

clone size: NA
J gene: TRBJ2-5
V gene: TRBV29-1
D gene: NA
CDR3 DNA: TGCAGCGTTGACAGGGGTGCAGAGACCCAGTACTTC
CDR3 protein: CSVDRGAETQYF

clone size: NA
J gene: TRBJ2-5
V gene: TRBV20-1
D gene: NA
CDR3 DNA: TGCAGTGCTAGTCTTCCGGGAGAGCAGGCAGAGACCCAGTACTTC
CDR3 protein: CSASLPGEQAETQYF

clone size: NA
J gene: TRBJ2-7
V gene: TRBV28
D gene: TRBD2
CDR3 DNA: TGTGCCAGCAGTGCCGGGACTAGATACGAGCAGTACTTC
CDR3 protein: CASSAGTRYEQYF

clone size: few
J gene: TRBJ2-1
V gene: TRBV2
D gene: NA
CDR3 DNA: TGTGCCAGCAGACAGGTGAGCTCCTACAATGAGCAGTTCTTC
CDR3 protein: CASRQVSSYNEQFF

clone size: NA
J gene: TRBJ1-4
V gene: TRBV28
D gene: NA
CDR3 DNA: NA
CDR3 protein: CASSSQGWGLGIF

clone size: NA
J gene: TRBJ1-1
V gene: TRBV28
D gene: NA
CDR3 DNA: TGTGCCAGCAGGCAGGTGAACACTGAAGCTTTCTTT
CDR3 protein: CASRQVNTEAFF

clone size: few
J gene: TRBJ1-2
V gene: TRBV28
D gene: NA
CDR3 DNA: TGTGCCAGCAGTTTAGATGGGAGGAGGAACTATGGCTACACCTTC
CDR3 protein: CASSLDGRRNYGYTF

clone size: NA
J gene: TRBJ1-1
V gene: TRBV11-2
D gene: NA
CDR3 DNA: TGTGCCAGCGGGGAGGGTGGCCCCGGAACTTTCTTT
CDR3 protein: CASGEGGPGTFF

clone size: NA
J gene: TRBJ2-3
V gene: TRBV7-3
D gene: NA
CDR3 DNA: TGTGCCAGCAGCCCCCAGGTGGGGGCTGTTGGAGATACGCAGTATTTT
CDR3 protein: CASSPQVGAVGDTQYF

clone size: once
J gene: TRBJ1-2
V gene: TRBV29-1
D gene: NA
CDR3 DNA: TGCAGCGTTGGGAATACAGGGAGTATCGACTATGGCTACACCTTC
CDR3 protein: CSVGNTGSIDYGYTF

clone size: NA
J gene: TRBJ2-1
V gene: TRBV9
D gene: TRBD2
CDR3 DNA: TGTGCCAGCAGCGAGACTAGCGGGCTCACAAACAATGAGCAGTTCTTC
CDR3 protein: CASSETSGLTNNEQFF

clone size: once
J gene: TRBJ1-2
V gene: TRBV5-5
D gene: TRBD1
CDR3 DNA: TGTGCCAGCAGCCTTAGGACAGGGAGCGACTATGGCTACACCTTC
CDR3 protein: CASSLRTGSDYGYTF

clone size: NA
J gene: TRBJ2-1
V gene: TRBV7-7
D gene: TRBD2
CDR3 DNA: TGTGCTAGCAGCTTAGTTGTAGGCGGGAGCTCCTACAATGAGCAGTTCTTC
CDR3 protein: CASSLVVGGSSYNEQFF

clone size: NA
J gene: TRBJ1-6
V gene: TRBV3-1/TRBV3-2
D gene: TRBD1
CDR3 DNA: TGTGCCAGCAGCGGGGGGGCCGGGACAGGGTTCAATTCACCCCTCCACTTT
CDR3 protein: CASSGGAGTGFNSPLHF

clone size: NA
J gene: TRBJ1-5
V gene: TRBV28
D gene: NA
CDR3 DNA: TGTGCCAGCAGTTTGGCCGGGTCCCAGCCCCAGCATTTT
CDR3 protein: CASSLAGSQPQHF

clone size: NA
J gene: TRBJ1-1
V gene: TRBV30
D gene: TRBD1
CDR3 DNA: TGTGCCTGGAGTGTAGGCGCACAGGGGTACACTGAAGCTTTCTTT
CDR3 protein: CAWSVGAQGYTEAFF

clone size: NA
J gene: TRBJ1-4
V gene: TRBV10-3
D gene: NA
CDR3 DNA: TGTGCCGTCGGACCCAGCGGTGCAACTAATGAAAAACTGTTTTTT
CDR3 protein: CAVGPSGATNEKLFF

clone size: NA
J gene: TRBJ1-3
V gene: TRBV7-6
D gene: NA
CDR3 DNA: TGTGCCAGCAGCCTACGACTGGTAGCAGGAAACACCATATATTTT
CDR3 protein: CASSLRLVAGNTIYF

clone size: few
J gene: TRBJ1-2
V gene: TRBV3-1/TRBV3-2
D gene: NA
CDR3 DNA: TGTGCCAGCAGCCACCAGCGGGGCGGCAGGGTGGGCTATGGCTACACCTTC
CDR3 protein: CASSHQRGGRVGYGYTF

clone size: NA
J gene: TRBJ1-5
V gene: TRBV2
D gene: TRBD1
CDR3 DNA: TGTGCCAGCAGTCCAACAGGGGATAGCAATCAGCCCCAGCATTTT
CDR3 protein: CASSPTGDSNQPQHF

clone size: NA
J gene: TRBJ1-2
V gene: TRBV28
D gene: TRBD1
CDR3 DNA: TGTGCCAGCATCCCGCAGGGGCAGGGGGGCAGGGGGCATGGCTACACCTTC
CDR3 protein: CASIPQGQGGRGHGYTF

clone size: NA
J gene: TRBJ2-1
V gene: TRBV9
D gene: NA
CDR3 DNA: TGTGCCAGCAGCGTAGACGGCGGAGATGACTACAATGAGCAGTTCTTC
CDR3 protein: CASSVDGGDDYNEQFF

clone size: NA
J gene: TRBJ1-6
V gene: TRBV6-4
D gene: TRBD1
CDR3 DNA: TGTGCCAGCAGTGCCGGACAGGAGAATTCACCCCTCCACTTT
CDR3 protein: CASSAGQENSPLHF

clone size: NA
J gene: TRBJ1-1
V gene: TRBV28
D gene: NA
CDR3 DNA: TGTGCCAGCAGCAATTTTTACAGGAACACTGAAGCTTTCTTT
CDR3 protein: CASSNFYRNTEAFF